This T cell receptor (beta chain) was sequenced for a study of identifying expanded T cells in peripheral blood. Study-wide results and caveats: Technical replicates showed roughly 1.2 changed clones; two weeks around 15; four weeks 19.

Unmatched junction bases numbered 8, after V lost 7 bases and J lost 2 bases. CDR1 and CDR2 (germline): MDHEN, SYDVKM. The CDR3 contains 14 residues. Clones were read by immunoSEQ multiplex PCR, and TCRdb kept only the in-frame ones, dropping some. The sample lists just under 65,000 clones, about 90% occurring once. With respect to this clone: No antigen is known for it.

This clonotype originated in a person aged 18 to 70 in good health. The sequencing sample was made of blood. The chain joins TRBV28 to TRBJ2-7; the match to TRBD1 covers 7 bases. CDR3 protein: CASTPSGGPYEQYF. The CDR3 DNA sequence: TGTGCCAGCACCCCTTCAGGGGGTCCCTACGAGCAGTACTTC.